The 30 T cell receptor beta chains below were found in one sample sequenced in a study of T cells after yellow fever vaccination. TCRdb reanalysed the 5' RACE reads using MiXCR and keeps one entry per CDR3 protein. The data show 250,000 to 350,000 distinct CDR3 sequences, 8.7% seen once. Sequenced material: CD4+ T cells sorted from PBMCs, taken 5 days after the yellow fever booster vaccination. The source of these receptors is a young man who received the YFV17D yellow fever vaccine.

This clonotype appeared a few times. Here the CDR3 reads CSVEAVYNEQFF. For the CDR3, the DNA is TGCAGCGTTGAAGCCGTGTACAATGAGCAGTTCTTC. This chain links TRBV29-1 with TRBJ2-1; D uncertain. The CDR3 totals 12 residues. The V gene lost 1 base and the J gene lost 4 bases, with 5 bases spanning the gap. Germline lookup yields CDR1 SQVTM and CDR2 ANQGSEA.

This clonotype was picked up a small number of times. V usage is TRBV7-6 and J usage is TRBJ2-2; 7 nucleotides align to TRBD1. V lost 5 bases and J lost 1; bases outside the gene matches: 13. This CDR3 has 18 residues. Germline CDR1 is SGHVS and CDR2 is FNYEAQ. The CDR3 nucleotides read TGTGCCAGCAGCGTGATGGGACAGACTCTGGGGAACACCGGGGAGCTGTTTTTT. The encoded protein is CASSVMGQTLGNTGELFF.

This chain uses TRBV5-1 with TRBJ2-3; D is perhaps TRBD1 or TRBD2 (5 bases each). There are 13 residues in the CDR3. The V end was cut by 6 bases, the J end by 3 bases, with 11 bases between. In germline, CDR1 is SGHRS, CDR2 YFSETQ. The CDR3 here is CASKSGSTDTQYF. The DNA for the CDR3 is TGCGCCAGCAAGTCAGGGAGTACAGATACGCAGTATTTT. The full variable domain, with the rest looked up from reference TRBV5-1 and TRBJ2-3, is KAGVTQTPRYLIKTRGQQVTLSCSPISGHRSVSWYQQTPGQGLQFLFEYFSETQRNKGNFPGRFSGRQFSNSRSEMNVSTLELGDSALYLCASKSGSTDTQYFGPGTRLTVL.

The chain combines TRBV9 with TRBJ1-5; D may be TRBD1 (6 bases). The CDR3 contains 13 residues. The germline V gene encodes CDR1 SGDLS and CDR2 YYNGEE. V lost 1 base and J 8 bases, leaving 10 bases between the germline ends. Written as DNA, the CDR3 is TGTGCCAGCAGCGTAACAGGGAAGGAGCCCCAGCATTTT. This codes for CASSVTGKEPQHF. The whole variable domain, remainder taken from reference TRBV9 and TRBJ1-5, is DSGVTQTPKHLITATGQRVTLRCSPRSGDLSVYWYQQSLDQGLQFLIQYYNGEERAKGNILERFSAQQFPDLHSELNLSSLELGDSALYFCASSVTGKEPQHFGDGTRLSIL.

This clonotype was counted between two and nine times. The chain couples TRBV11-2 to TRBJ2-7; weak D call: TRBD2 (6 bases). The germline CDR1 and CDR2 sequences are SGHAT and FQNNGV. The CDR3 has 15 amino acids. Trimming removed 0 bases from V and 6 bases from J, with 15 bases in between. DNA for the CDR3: TGTGCCAGCAGCTTAGAGTGGTCCCCCGGGGGCGAGCAGTACTTC. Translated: CASSLEWSPGGEQYF.

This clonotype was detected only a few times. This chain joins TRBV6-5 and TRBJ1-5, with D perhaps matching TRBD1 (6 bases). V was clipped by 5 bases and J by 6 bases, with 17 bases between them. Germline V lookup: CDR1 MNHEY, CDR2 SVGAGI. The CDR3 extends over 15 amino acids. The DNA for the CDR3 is TGTGCCAGCAGTAAACAGGGCGTCGGGTCTCAGCCCCAGCATTTT. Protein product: CASSKQGVGSQPQHF.

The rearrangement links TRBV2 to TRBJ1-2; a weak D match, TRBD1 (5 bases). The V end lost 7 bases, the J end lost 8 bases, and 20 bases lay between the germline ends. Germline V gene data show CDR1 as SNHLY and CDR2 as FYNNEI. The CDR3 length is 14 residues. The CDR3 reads CASTYALGTPGYTF. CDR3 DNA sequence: TGTGCCAGCACTTATGCGTTGGGGACCCCCGGCTACACCTTC.

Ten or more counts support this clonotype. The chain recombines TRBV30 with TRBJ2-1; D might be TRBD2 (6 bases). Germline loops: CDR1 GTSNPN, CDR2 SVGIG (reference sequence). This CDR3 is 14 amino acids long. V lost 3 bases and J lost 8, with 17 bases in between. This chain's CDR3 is CAWSRPRGLDEQFF. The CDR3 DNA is TGTGCCTGGAGCCGACCCCGGGGACTCGATGAGCAGTTCTTC.

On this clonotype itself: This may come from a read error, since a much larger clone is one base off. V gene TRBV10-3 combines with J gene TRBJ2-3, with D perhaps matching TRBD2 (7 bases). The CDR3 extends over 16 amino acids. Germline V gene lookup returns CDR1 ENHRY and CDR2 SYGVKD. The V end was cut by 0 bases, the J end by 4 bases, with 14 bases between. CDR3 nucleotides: TGTGCCATCAGTGAGTCCGGGGGGCTGGATCCAGATACGCAGTATTTT. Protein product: CAISESGGLDPDTQYF.

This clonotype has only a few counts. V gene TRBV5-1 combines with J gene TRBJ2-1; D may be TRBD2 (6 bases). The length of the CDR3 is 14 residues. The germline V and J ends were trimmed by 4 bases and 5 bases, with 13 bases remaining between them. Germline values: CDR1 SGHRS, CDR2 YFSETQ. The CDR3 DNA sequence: TGCGCCAGCAGCCTCCAGACTAGGGACAATGAGCAGTTCTTC. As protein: CASSLQTRDNEQFF.

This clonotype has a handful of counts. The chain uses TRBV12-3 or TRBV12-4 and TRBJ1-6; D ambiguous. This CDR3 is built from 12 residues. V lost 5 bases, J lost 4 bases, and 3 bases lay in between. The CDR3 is CASSQYNSPLHF. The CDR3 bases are TGTGCCAGCAGTCAGTATAATTCACCCCTCCACTTT.

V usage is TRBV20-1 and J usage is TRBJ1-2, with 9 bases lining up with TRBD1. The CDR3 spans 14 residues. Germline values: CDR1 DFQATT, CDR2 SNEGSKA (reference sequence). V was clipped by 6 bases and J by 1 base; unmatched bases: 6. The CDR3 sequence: CSAAGDRVNYGYTF. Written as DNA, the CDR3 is TGCAGTGCCGCTGGGGACAGGGTTAACTATGGCTACACCTTC.

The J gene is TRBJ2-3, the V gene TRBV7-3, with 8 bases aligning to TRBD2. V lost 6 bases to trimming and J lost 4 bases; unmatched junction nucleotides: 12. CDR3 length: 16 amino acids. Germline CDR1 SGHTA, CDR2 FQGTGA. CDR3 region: CASSPHGGGNSDTQYF. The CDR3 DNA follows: TGTGCCAGCAGTCCCCACGGGGGGGGTAACTCAGATACGCAGTATTTT. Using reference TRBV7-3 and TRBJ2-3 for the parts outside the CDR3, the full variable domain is GAGVSQTPSNKVTEKGKYVELRCDPISGHTALYWYRQSLGQGPEFLIYFQGTGAADDSGLPNDRFFAVRPEGSVSTLKIQRTERGDSAVYLCASSPHGGGNSDTQYFGPGTRLTVL.

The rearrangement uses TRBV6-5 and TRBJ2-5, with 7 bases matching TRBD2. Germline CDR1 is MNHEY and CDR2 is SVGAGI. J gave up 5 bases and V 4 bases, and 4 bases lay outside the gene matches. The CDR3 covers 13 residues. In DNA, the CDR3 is TGTGCCAGCAGTTTAGGACTAGTGGAGACCCAGTACTTC. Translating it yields CASSLGLVETQYF.

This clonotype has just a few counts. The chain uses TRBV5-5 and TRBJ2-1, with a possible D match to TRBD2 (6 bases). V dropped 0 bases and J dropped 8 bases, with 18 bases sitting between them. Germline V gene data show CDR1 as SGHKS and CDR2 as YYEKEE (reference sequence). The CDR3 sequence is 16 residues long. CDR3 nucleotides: TGTGCCAGCAGCTTGGGGACGGGACTCCCCCTCGATGAGCAGTTCTTC. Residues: CASSLGTGLPLDEQFF.

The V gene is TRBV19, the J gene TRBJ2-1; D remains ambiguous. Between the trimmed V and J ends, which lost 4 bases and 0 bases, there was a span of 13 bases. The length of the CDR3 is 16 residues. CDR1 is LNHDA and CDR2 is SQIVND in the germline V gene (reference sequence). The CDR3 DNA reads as TGTGCCAGTAGTACGCCAGATCCTAGCTCCTACAATGAGCAGTTCTTC. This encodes CASSTPDPSSYNEQFF.

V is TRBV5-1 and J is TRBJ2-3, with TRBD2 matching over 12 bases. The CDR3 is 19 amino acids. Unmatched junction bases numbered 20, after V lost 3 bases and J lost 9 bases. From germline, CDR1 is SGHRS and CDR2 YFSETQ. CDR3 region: CASSWGGTSGPSQTRTQYF. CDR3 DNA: TGCGCCAGCAGCTGGGGAGGGACTAGCGGGCCATCACAGACTCGCACGCAGTATTTT.

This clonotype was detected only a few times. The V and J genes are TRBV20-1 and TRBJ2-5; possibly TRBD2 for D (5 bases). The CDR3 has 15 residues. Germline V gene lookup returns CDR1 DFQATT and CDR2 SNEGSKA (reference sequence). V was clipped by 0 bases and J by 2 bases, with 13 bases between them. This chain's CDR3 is CSARDWGVNQETQYF. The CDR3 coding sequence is TGCAGTGCTAGAGATTGGGGAGTAAATCAAGAGACCCAGTACTTC.

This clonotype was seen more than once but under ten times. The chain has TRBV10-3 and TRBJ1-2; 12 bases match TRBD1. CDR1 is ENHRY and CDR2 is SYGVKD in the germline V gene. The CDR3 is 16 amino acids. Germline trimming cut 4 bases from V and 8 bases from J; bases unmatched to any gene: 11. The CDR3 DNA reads TGTGCCATCAGTGGGGACAGGGGGCGTCTACCGGGAGGCTACACCTTC. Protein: CAISGDRGRLPGGYTF.

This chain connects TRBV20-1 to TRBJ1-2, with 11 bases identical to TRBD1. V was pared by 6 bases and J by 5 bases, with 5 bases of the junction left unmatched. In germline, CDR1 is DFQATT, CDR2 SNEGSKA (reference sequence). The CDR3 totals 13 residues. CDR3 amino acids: CSAPDRGHYGYTF. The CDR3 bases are TGCAGTGCACCGGACAGGGGGCATTATGGCTACACCTTC.

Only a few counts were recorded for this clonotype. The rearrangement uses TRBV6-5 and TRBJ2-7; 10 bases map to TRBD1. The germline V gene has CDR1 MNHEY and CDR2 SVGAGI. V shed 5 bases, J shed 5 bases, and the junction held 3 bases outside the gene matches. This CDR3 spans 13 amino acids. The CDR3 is CASSRQGANEQYV. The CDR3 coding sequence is TGTGCCAGCAGTCGACAGGGGGCAAACGAGCAGTACGTC.

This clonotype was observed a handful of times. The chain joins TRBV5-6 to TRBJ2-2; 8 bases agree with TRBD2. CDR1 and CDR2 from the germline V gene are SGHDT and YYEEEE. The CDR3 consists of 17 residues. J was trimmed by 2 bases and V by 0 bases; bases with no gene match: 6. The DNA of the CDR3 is TGTGCCAGCAGCTTGGCCCCCCGGGGGGGCAACACCGGGGAGCTGTTTTTT. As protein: CASSLAPRGGNTGELFF.

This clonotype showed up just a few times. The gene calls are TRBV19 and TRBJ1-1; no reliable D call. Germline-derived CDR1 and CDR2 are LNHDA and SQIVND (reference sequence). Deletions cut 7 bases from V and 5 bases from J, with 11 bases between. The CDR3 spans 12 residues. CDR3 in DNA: TGTGCCAGTAACGCGGGGTCGACTGAAGCTTTCTTT. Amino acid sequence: CASNAGSTEAFF.

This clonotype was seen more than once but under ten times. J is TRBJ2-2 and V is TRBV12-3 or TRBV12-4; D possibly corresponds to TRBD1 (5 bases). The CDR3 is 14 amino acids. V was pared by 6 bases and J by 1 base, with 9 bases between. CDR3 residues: CASRVRENTGELFF. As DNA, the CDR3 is TGTGCCAGCAGGGTCAGGGAGAACACCGGGGAGCTGTTTTTT.

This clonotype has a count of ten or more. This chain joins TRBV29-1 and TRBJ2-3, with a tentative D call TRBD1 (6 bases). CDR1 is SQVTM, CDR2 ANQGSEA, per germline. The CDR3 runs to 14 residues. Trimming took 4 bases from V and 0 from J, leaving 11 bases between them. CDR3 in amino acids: CSVVAGESTDTQYF. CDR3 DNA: TGCAGCGTTGTGGCAGGGGAAAGCACAGATACGCAGTATTTT.

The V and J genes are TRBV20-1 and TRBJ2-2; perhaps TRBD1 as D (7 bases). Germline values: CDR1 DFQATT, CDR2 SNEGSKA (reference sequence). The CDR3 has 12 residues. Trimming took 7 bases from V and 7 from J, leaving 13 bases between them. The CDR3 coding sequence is TGCAGTGTCCAGGGGGAGGTCGGGGAGCTGTTTTTT. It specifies CSVQGEVGELFF.

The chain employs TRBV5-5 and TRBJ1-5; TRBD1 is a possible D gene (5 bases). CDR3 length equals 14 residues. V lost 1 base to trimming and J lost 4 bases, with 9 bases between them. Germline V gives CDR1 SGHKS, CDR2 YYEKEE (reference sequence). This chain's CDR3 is CASSLRSGNQPQHF. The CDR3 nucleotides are TGTGCCAGCAGCTTGAGGTCAGGGAATCAGCCCCAGCATTTT.

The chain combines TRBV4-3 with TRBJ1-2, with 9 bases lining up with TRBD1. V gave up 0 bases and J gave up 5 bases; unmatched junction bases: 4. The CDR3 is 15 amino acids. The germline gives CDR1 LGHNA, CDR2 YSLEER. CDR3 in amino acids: CASSQDGGQGYGYTF. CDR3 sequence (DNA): TGCGCCAGCAGCCAAGATGGAGGACAGGGGTATGGCTACACCTTC.

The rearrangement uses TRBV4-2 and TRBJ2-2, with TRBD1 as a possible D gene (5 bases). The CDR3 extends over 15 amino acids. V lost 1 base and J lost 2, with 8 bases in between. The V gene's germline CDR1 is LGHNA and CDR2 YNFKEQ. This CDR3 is CASSQGGINTGELFF. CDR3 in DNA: TGTGCCAGCAGCCAAGGGGGCATCAACACCGGGGAGCTGTTTTTT.

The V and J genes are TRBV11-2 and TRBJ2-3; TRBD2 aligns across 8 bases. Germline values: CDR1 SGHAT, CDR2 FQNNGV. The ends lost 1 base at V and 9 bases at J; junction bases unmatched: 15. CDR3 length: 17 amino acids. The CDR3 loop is CASSLGTGTRVAGTQYF. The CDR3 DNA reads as TGTGCCAGCAGCTTAGGAACCGGGACTAGGGTTGCGGGAACGCAGTATTTT.